The 28 T cell receptor beta chains below all came from one sample that was sequenced in a study of T cell responses to AZD1222 COVID-19 vaccine. Method: immunoSEQ multiplex PCR; TCRdb's copy keeps in-frame clones and lacks some. The table includes more than 150,000 clones, 75% to 95% detected once. Here the sequenced sample was peripheral blood, taken on day 0 of AZD1222 vaccination. The receptors shown here come from an adult in good health.

The genes are TRBV2 and TRBJ2-7; 12 nucleotides agree with TRBD2. The CDR3 has 13 residues. Losses at the gene ends were 10 bases for V and 7 bases for J; bases not matched to a gene: 8. From germline, CDR1 is SNHLY and CDR2 FYNNEI. The CDR3 loop is CATSSGRVMEQYF. The CDR3 DNA is TGTGCCACCTCTAGCGGGAGGGTTATGGAGCAGTACTTC.

Only one count was recorded for this clone. The V and J genes are TRBV5-5 and TRBJ1-6; TRBD1 might be the D (6 bases). Between the trimmed V and J ends, which lost 0 bases and 7 bases, there was a span of 8 bases. The germline V gene has CDR1 SGHKS and CDR2 YYEKEE (reference sequence). This CDR3 spans 14 amino acids. The CDR3 DNA sequence: TGTGCCAGCAGCTTGGTCAGGGGCAATTCACCCCTCCACTTT. Its translation is CASSLVRGNSPLHF.

The V call is TRBV6-1, the J call TRBJ1-5, with D tentatively TRBD1 (5 bases). V was shortened by 0 bases and J by 0 bases, with 15 bases between the two germline ends. CDR1 is MNHNS and CDR2 is SASEGT in the germline V gene. The CDR3 has 18 amino acids. The CDR3 loop reads CASSEAIRQLYSNQPQHF. The CDR3 coding sequence is TGTGCCAGCAGTGAAGCCATTAGACAGTTGTATAGCAATCAGCCCCAGCATTTT.

The rearrangement links TRBV12-3 or TRBV12-4 to TRBJ1-4, with D unclear. Trimming stripped 2 bases from V and 7 bases from J, with 5 bases between. The CDR3 runs to 12 residues. CDR3 nucleotides: TGTGCCAGCAGTTTAATGGCTGAAAAACTGTTTTTT. Amino acids: CASSLMAEKLFF.

A single count supports this clone. This chain connects TRBV18 to TRBJ2-7; D is perhaps TRBD2 (6 bases). This CDR3 spans 16 amino acids. Trimming took off 5 bases at V and 6 bases at J, with 23 bases between the two ends. Germline V CDR1 and CDR2: KGHSH, LQKENI. In DNA form, the CDR3 reads TGTGCCAGCTCAACACTAGCAGGAATGACGGCTGGCGAGCAGTACTTC. Encoded protein: CASSTLAGMTAGEQYF. Full variable domain (rest looked up from reference TRBV18 and TRBJ2-7): NAGVMQNPRHLVRRRGQEARLRCSPMKGHSHVYWYRQLPEEGLKFMVYLQKENIIDESGMPKERFSAEFPKEGPSILRIQQVVRGDSAAYFCASSTLAGMTAGEQYFGPGTRLTVT.

This rearrangement joins TRBV6-5 to TRBJ1-3, with TRBD1 matching over 7 bases. Trimming at V came to 5 bases and at J to 3 bases, leaving 4 bases not matched to a gene. CDR3 length: 14 amino acids. Per germline, CDR1 MNHEY and CDR2 SVGAGI. The CDR3 sequence is CASSLGGRGNTIYF. The CDR3 coding sequence is TGTGCCAGCAGTCTAGGGGGCCGTGGAAACACCATATATTTT.

This clone appeared a few times. V gene TRBV10-2 combines with J gene TRBJ2-1; unclear D gene. The V gene lost 8 bases and the J gene lost 9 bases, with 11 bases spanning the gap. The germline V gene encodes CDR1 WSHSY and CDR2 SAAADI. The CDR3 has 11 residues. The CDR3: CASETKTEQFF. CDR3 DNA sequence: TGCGCCAGCGAAACGAAGACTGAGCAGTTCTTC.

The J gene is TRBJ2-1, the V gene TRBV14, with TRBD1 matching 7 bases. The CDR3 covers 13 residues. Germline-derived CDR1 and CDR2 are SGHDN and FVKESK. The ends lost 7 bases at V and 5 bases at J; junction bases unmatched: 5. The CDR3 DNA follows: TGTGCCAGCAAAGGGGGCCGTCACAATGAGCAGTTCTTC. Translating it yields CASKGGRHNEQFF.

V is TRBV9 and J is TRBJ2-1; D may be TRBD1 or TRBD2 (6 bases each). The V and J ends lost 0 bases and 9 bases respectively, with 16 bases between them. Germline lookup yields CDR1 SGDLS and CDR2 YYNGEE. This CDR3 has 15 amino acids. This CDR3 reads CASSVGGAPQREQFF. CDR3 coding DNA: TGTGCCAGCAGCGTAGGGGGGGCGCCCCAACGTGAGCAGTTCTTC.

J is TRBJ1-6 and V is TRBV19; D might be TRBD1 (5 bases). Trimming took 3 bases from V and 9 from J, leaving 15 bases between them. Germline CDR1 is LNHDA and CDR2 is SQIVND (reference sequence). The CDR3 loop spans 15 amino acids. The CDR3 DNA is TGTGCCAGTAGTATGGGCAGGGTCTTTGGTTCACCCCTCCACTTT. It encodes CASSMGRVFGSPLHF.

The genes are TRBV4-3 and TRBJ2-2; D remains ambiguous. This CDR3 has 17 residues. Deletions cut 0 bases from V and 4 bases from J, with 15 bases between. CDR1 is LGHNA, CDR2 YSLEER, per germline. CDR3 sequence reads: CASSQDQALWSTGELFF. CDR3 DNA sequence: TGCGCCAGCAGCCAAGATCAGGCGTTGTGGAGCACCGGGGAGCTGTTTTTT.

V usage is TRBV6-2 or TRBV6-3 and J usage is TRBJ2-2; 10 bases are shared with TRBD2. V lost 6 bases to trimming and J lost 4 bases; unmatched junction nucleotides: 8. This CDR3 is 16 amino acids long. Germline loops: CDR1 MNHEY, CDR2 SVGEGT. The CDR3 DNA reads TGTGCCAGCAGCTCTCTAGCGGGAGATGGCACCGGGGAGCTGTTTTTT. This translates into CASSSLAGDGTGELFF.

The V call is TRBV11-2, the J call TRBJ2-2; 7 positions agree with TRBD1. The length of the CDR3 is 15 residues. After removal of 5 bases from V and 7 bases from J, the junction contained 10 bases not matched to a gene. Germline CDR1 and CDR2: SGHAT and FQNNGV. CDR3 nucleotides: TGTGCCAGCAGCCTGTTGAGGGGGCGGAACGGGGAGCTGTTTTTT. This gives the protein CASSLLRGRNGELFF.

The chain joins TRBV5-1 to TRBJ2-2, with D perhaps matching TRBD2 (6 bases). This CDR3 comprises 15 residues. V dropped 3 bases and J dropped 1 base, with 10 bases sitting between them. The germline CDR1 and CDR2 sequences are SGHRS and YFSETQ. CDR3 sequence reads: CASSSIAENTGELFF. The CDR3 bases are TGCGCCAGCAGCTCAATAGCGGAGAACACCGGGGAGCTGTTTTTT.

V gene TRBV5-1 combines with J gene TRBJ2-5, with D perhaps assigned TRBD1 or TRBD2 (6 bases each). The CDR3 loop spans 15 amino acids. Germline lookup yields CDR1 SGHRS and CDR2 YFSETQ. V was cut by 1 base and J by 3 bases, with 13 bases left in between. CDR3 coding DNA: TGCGCCAGCAGCTTGTCCGGGGGCCCCAAAGAGACCCAGTACTTC. The encoded protein is CASSLSGGPKETQYF. Full variable domain (missing parts from reference TRBV5-1 and TRBJ2-5): KAGVTQTPRYLIKTRGQQVTLSCSPISGHRSVSWYQQTPGQGLQFLFEYFSETQRNKGNFPGRFSGRQFSNSRSEMNVSTLELGDSALYLCASSLSGGPKETQYFGPGTRLLVL.

The chain joins TRBV5-5 to TRBJ2-7, with 10 bases aligning to TRBD1. Germline V lookup: CDR1 SGHKS, CDR2 YYEKEE (reference sequence). The CDR3 length is 14 residues. V lost 4 bases, J lost 7 bases, and 8 bases stayed unmatched. This CDR3 is CASSGGQGGNEQYF. The CDR3, as DNA: TGTGCCAGCAGCGGTGGACAGGGGGGAAATGAGCAGTACTTC.

This rearrangement joins TRBV5-1 to TRBJ2-5; 9 bases match TRBD1. With 0 bases clipped from V and 5 bases from J, the junction kept 5 bases outside the gene matches. There are 15 residues in the CDR3. Germline V gene lookup returns CDR1 SGHRS and CDR2 YFSETQ. The CDR3, as DNA: TGCGCCAGCAGCTTGGCTAACAGGGGGCTGGAGACCCAGTACTTC. It is translated as CASSLANRGLETQYF.

This clone was seen just once. The V and J genes are TRBV11-3 and TRBJ1-3; D unclear. The CDR3 covers 12 residues. CDR1 SGHNT and CDR2 YENEEA come from the germline V gene. V was pared by 3 bases and J by 7 bases, with 7 bases between. This CDR3 is CASSFQGNTIYF. CDR3 DNA: TGTGCCAGCAGCTTTCAAGGGAACACCATATATTTT.

The chain employs TRBV6-2 or TRBV6-3 and TRBJ2-7; TRBD2 aligns across 7 bases. The germline V gene has CDR1 MNHEY and CDR2 SVGEGT. After removal of 5 bases from V and 0 bases from J, the junction contained 10 bases not matched to a gene. CDR3 length equals 16 residues. CDR3 in amino acids: CASSRPLAESSYEQYF. The CDR3 DNA follows: TGTGCCAGCAGTCGACCCCTAGCGGAGAGCTCCTACGAGCAGTACTTC.

This chain connects TRBV6-4 to TRBJ2-1; D gene unclear. V was clipped by 3 bases and J by 10 bases, with 13 bases between them. Germline V lookup: CDR1 MRHNA, CDR2 SNTAGT. The CDR3 consists of 13 residues. The CDR3 protein is CASSEMPEAEQFF. DNA of the CDR3: TGTGCCAGCAGTGAGATGCCTGAGGCGGAGCAGTTCTTC.

This chain's CDR3 is CASSVRQPQHF. In nucleotides, the CDR3 is TGTGCCAGCAGCGTACGTCAGCCCCAGCATTTT. V usage is TRBV11-3 and J usage is TRBJ1-5; D ambiguous. The CDR3 is 11 residues long. Between the trimmed V and J ends, which lost 5 bases and 6 bases, there was a span of 5 bases. Looked up from germline, CDR1 is SGHNT and CDR2 is YENEEA.

The chain uses TRBV7-9 and TRBJ1-6; 7 bases are shared with TRBD1. The CDR3 extends over 13 amino acids. The germline CDR1 and CDR2 sequences are SEHNR and FQNEAQ (reference sequence). Trimming at V came to 5 bases and at J to 10 bases, leaving 5 bases not matched to a gene. CDR3: CASSSQQGSPLHF. The CDR3 region has the DNA TGTGCCAGCAGCAGCCAACAGGGGTCACCCCTCCACTTT.

The rearrangement links TRBV12-3 or TRBV12-4 to TRBJ2-1; 7 bases are a match to TRBD1. The junction had 7 bases not matched to a gene; V was cut back by 10 bases and J by 4 bases. The CDR3 covers 13 residues. This CDR3 is CATGTEDYNEQFF. The CDR3 nucleotides read TGTGCCACGGGGACAGAAGATTACAATGAGCAGTTCTTC.

This sequence joins TRBV27 and TRBJ2-5; the D is unclear. CDR1 MNHEY and CDR2 SMNVEV come from the germline V gene (reference sequence). V was clipped by 3 bases and J by 1 base, with 12 bases between them. The CDR3 has 15 amino acids. The CDR3 here is CASSLVGRSQETQYF. CDR3 nucleotide sequence: TGTGCCAGCAGTTTGGTTGGTAGAAGCCAAGAGACCCAGTACTTC.

The chain combines TRBV11-3 with TRBJ1-6, with 7 bases that match TRBD1. The CDR3 totals 15 residues. Losses at the gene ends were 5 bases for V and 1 base for J; bases not matched to a gene: 2. Germline V lookup: CDR1 SGHNT, CDR2 YENEEA. CDR3 region: CASSRQGSYNSPLHF. Here the CDR3 DNA reads TGTGCCAGCAGCCGACAGGGATCCTATAATTCACCCCTCCACTTT.

The chain employs TRBV2 and TRBJ1-2, with D unresolved. This CDR3 spans 12 amino acids. Germline CDR1 and CDR2: SNHLY and FYNNEI. Trimming took off 1 base at V and 8 bases at J, with 8 bases between the two ends. This chain's CDR3 is CASSEDRGGYTF. CDR3 nucleotide sequence: TGTGCCAGCAGTGAAGACCGAGGCGGCTACACCTTC.

The chain is built from TRBV5-8 and TRBJ1-1; D is ambiguous. The V gene lost 1 base and the J gene lost 0 bases, with 10 bases spanning the gap. The CDR3 is made up of 15 amino acids. CDR1 is SGHTS and CDR2 is YDEGEE in the germline V gene. CDR3: CASSLFQRMNTEAFF. The DNA for the CDR3 is TGTGCCAGCAGCTTGTTCCAGAGGATGAACACTGAAGCTTTCTTT.

V gene TRBV28 combines with J gene TRBJ2-2, with 11 bases lining up with TRBD2. The germline V gene has CDR1 MDHEN and CDR2 SYDVKM. The CDR3 has 15 residues. V was clipped by 6 bases and J by 3 bases; unmatched bases: 3. CDR3 DNA: TGTGCCAGCAGAATTAGCGGGAGGGACACCGGGGAGCTGTTTTTT. Amino acids: CASRISGRDTGELFF.